The TCR beta chain described here comes from a study of cytomegalovirus exposure and HLA in healthy donors. Libraries were prepared by immunoSEQ multiplex PCR; TCRdb keeps only in-frame clonotypes and omits some of them. The profile shows some 84,000 clones, approximately 91% of them singletons. Germline V gene lookup returns CDR1 MGHRA and CDR2 YSYEKL. The ends were cut back, 8 bases at V and 0 bases at J, with 14 bases in the middle. CDR3 length equals 15 residues. This sequence was found in a man younger than 45 in good health and CMV-seronegative. The chain employs TRBV4-1 and TRBJ1-3, with D unresolved. The material sequenced was PBMCs. The CDR3 coding sequence is TGCGCCAGCGGAAGAACGACTAGCTCTGGAAACACCATATATTTT. It specifies CASGRTTSSGNTIYF.